This T cell receptor (beta chain) originates from a study of OX40 agonist ivuxolimab in advanced cancers. Study results and limitations: Expanded peripheral T cell antigen specificity was not determined. The mean number of expanded clones was higher in CD8+ T cells than in CD4+.

In its sample, this clone was seen a few times. Antigen: not known. Profiled with immunoSEQ multiplex PCR; TCRdb holds only in-frame clones, not every one. The sample holds about 33,000 clones, roughly 90% seen once. The V end was cut by 6 bases, the J end by 1 base, with 9 bases between. From germline, CDR1 is SNHLY and CDR2 FYNNEI. The CDR3 consists of 14 residues. The origin of this receptor is an adult with an advanced solid tumor such as melanoma, head and neck, liver or kidney cancer. The source was CD4+ or CD8+ T cells sorted from blood, collected in a trial of the OX40 agonist ivuxolimab. The chain couples TRBV2 to TRBJ1-4, with D unclear. The CDR3 loop is CASSARGTNEKLFF. In DNA form, the CDR3 reads TGTGCCAGCAGCGCCAGAGGAACTAATGAAAAACTGTTTTTT. The whole variable domain, remainder taken from reference TRBV2 and TRBJ1-4, is EPEVTQTPSHQVTQMGQEVILRCVPISNHLYFYWYRQILGQKVEFLVSFYNNEISEKSEIFDDQFSVERPDGSNFTLKIRSTKLEDSAMYFCASSARGTNEKLFFGSGTQLSVL.